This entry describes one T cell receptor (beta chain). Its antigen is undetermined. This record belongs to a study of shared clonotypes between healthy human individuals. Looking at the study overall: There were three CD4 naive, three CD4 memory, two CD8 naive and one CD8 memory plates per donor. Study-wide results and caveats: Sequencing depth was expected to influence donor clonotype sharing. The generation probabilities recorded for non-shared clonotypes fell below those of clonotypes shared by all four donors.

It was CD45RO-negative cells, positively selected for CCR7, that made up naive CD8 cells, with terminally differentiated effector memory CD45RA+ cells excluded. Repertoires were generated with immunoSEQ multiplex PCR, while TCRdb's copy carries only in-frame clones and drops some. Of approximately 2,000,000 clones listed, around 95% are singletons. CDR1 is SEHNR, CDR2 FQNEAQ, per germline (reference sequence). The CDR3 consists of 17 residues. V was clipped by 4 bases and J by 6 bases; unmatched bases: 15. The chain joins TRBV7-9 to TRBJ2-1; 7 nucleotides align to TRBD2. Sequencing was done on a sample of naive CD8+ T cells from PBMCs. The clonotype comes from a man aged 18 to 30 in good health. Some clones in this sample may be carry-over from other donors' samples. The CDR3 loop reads CASSSLSGGSPPNEQFF. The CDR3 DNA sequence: TGTGCCAGCAGCTCACTGTCCGGCGGGAGTCCCCCCAATGAGCAGTTCTTC.